A single sample gave rise to the 25 T cell receptor beta chains below, sequenced in a study of blood T cell repertoires in COVID-19 (dated by TCRdb to 2019 to 2021). Library generation was performed with the immunoSEQ multiplex PCR assay. TCRdb re-hosts the immuneACCESS table, in-frame sequences only. Its copies lack some clones; in the studies checked, an unresolved V gene accounts for under half of them, and the cause for the rest is not known. The sample table holds about 410,000 clones, of which roughly 90% were seen once. The top ten clones comprise approximately 1.5% of the sample. The sequenced sample was peripheral blood. All receptors come from a woman aged 30 to 39 with active or convalescent COVID-19.

Note on this clone: Other nucleotide sequences from this sample produce the same CDR3. J is TRBJ1-5 and V is TRBV4-1; 8 bases map to TRBD1. The length of the CDR3 is 14 residues. The V gene's germline CDR1 is MGHRA and CDR2 YSYEKL. V lost 1 base, J lost 7 bases, and 3 bases stayed unmatched. The CDR3 spells CASSQGTGNQPQHF. The CDR3 nucleotides are TGCGCCAGCAGCCAAGGGACAGGGAACCAGCCCCAGCATTTT.

The chain employs TRBV11-2 and TRBJ2-3; no definite D call. V dropped 1 base and J dropped 2 bases, with 7 bases sitting between them. This CDR3 comprises 14 residues. Germline loops: CDR1 SGHAT, CDR2 FQNNGV. CDR3: CASSLGLDTDTQYF. The CDR3 region has the DNA TGTGCCAGCAGCTTAGGGTTAGACACAGATACGCAGTATTTT.

The rearrangement links TRBV3-1 (or the pseudogene TRBV3-2) to TRBJ2-1, with D unclear. From germline, CDR1 is LGHDT and CDR2 YNNKEL (reference sequence). This CDR3 is built from 11 residues. The germline V and J ends were trimmed by 1 base and 9 bases, with 4 bases remaining between them. Here the CDR3 DNA reads TGTGCCAGCAGCCAAGTATCTGAGCAGTTCTTC. It codes for CASSQVSEQFF.

The chain couples TRBV5-8 to TRBJ2-1, with D unclear. CDR3 length: 17 amino acids. Trimming left V 1 base short and J 0 bases short, with 14 bases between. Germline V gene lookup returns CDR1 SGHTS and CDR2 YDEGEE. The CDR3 reads CASSLLAASSSYNEQFF. CDR3 in DNA: TGTGCCAGCAGCTTGCTGGCGGCCTCGAGCTCCTACAATGAGCAGTTCTTC.

In DNA form, the CDR3 reads TGTGCCAGCAATTCCGGGGAGGAGATCAATTCACCCCTCCACTTT. This encodes CASNSGEEINSPLHF. J is TRBJ1-6 and V is TRBV2; D gene ambiguous. V was pared by 7 bases and J by 7 bases, with 17 bases between. Germline V CDR1 and CDR2: SNHLY, FYNNEI. This CDR3 is built from 15 residues.

The chain has TRBV6-1 and TRBJ2-5; possibly TRBD2 for D (5 bases). The V and J ends lost 1 base and 5 bases respectively, with 23 bases between them. The CDR3 spans 18 residues. Germline assignment: CDR1 MNHNS and CDR2 SASEGT. The CDR3 nucleotides read TGTGCCAGCAGTGAAGGAGGGTGGGCTAGCCTCTTCTCGGAGACCCAGTACTTC. As protein: CASSEGGWASLFSETQYF.

J is TRBJ2-7 and V is TRBV6-1, with D unresolved. The length of the CDR3 is 14 residues. Trimming removed 0 bases at V and 5 bases at J, with 11 bases between. CDR1 and CDR2 (germline): MNHNS, SASEGT. The CDR3 DNA is TGTGCCAGCAGTGAAGCGGCGACAACCGACGAGCAGTACTTC. This gives the protein CASSEAATTDEQYF.

This chain uses TRBV19 with TRBJ1-1; D is uncertain. Germline V lookup: CDR1 LNHDA, CDR2 SQIVND (reference sequence). The CDR3 sequence is 13 residues long. V lost 5 bases, J lost 2 bases, and 9 bases lay in between. The CDR3 is CASSQQRNTEAFF. The CDR3 bases are TGTGCCAGTAGTCAACAGAGAAACACTGAAGCTTTCTTT.

The rearrangement links TRBV5-1 to TRBJ2-7; 7 bases are a match to TRBD2. The CDR3 covers 13 residues. CDR1 SGHRS and CDR2 YFSETQ come from the germline V gene. J lost 6 bases, V lost 4 bases, and 7 bases had no gene match. The CDR3 loop is CASSPGTIAEQYF. The CDR3 DNA reads as TGCGCCAGCAGCCCCGGGACTATCGCCGAGCAGTACTTC.

The J gene is TRBJ1-2, the V gene TRBV29-1; 8 bases align to TRBD1. The CDR3 contains 13 residues. V lost 6 bases and J lost 7; bases outside the gene matches: 10. CDR1 is SQVTM, CDR2 ANQGSEA, per germline. DNA for the CDR3: TGCAGCGTAGGACAGGGTAAAAAGGGTGGCTACACCTTC. Its translation: CSVGQGKKGGYTF.

The CDR3 DNA reads as TGTGCCAGCAGCCAACCGACAGGGGGTAGGGAGACCCAGTACTTC. Its translation is CASSQPTGGRETQYF. The V call is TRBV14, the J call TRBJ2-5, with 9 nucleotides matching TRBD1. The CDR3 totals 15 residues. Germline V gene lookup returns CDR1 SGHDN and CDR2 FVKESK. J lost 5 bases, V lost 2 bases, and 6 bases had no gene match.

The chain joins TRBV12-3 or TRBV12-4 to TRBJ1-1; the D is unclear. The CDR3 has 11 amino acids. Trimming cost V 8 bases and J 5 bases, with 9 bases left between them. The CDR3 DNA is TGTGCCAGCGGCGGAGGGACTGAAGCTTTCTTT. It codes for CASGGGTEAFF.

The rearrangement uses TRBV2 and TRBJ1-1, with TRBD1 identical over 9 bases. The CDR3 is 14 amino acids. V trimming: 8 bases; J trimming: 1 base; junction bases outside the gene matches: 5. The V gene's germline CDR1 is SNHLY and CDR2 FYNNEI. The CDR3 DNA reads as TGTGCCAGCCCACCGGGACAGGGGAACACTGAAGCTTTCTTT. Translated: CASPPGQGNTEAFF. The full variable domain, in which reference TRBV2 and TRBJ1-1 provide the parts outside the CDR3, is EPEVTQTPSHQVTQMGQEVILRCVPISNHLYFYWYRQILGQKVEFLVSFYNNEISEKSEIFDDQFSVERPDGSNFTLKIRSTKLEDSAMYFCASPPGQGNTEAFFGQGTRLTVV.

The chain carries TRBV29-1 and TRBJ2-5; TRBD2 agrees at 9 bases. In germline, CDR1 is SQVTM, CDR2 ANQGSEA. V shed 4 bases, J shed 7 bases, and the junction held 16 bases outside the gene matches. There are 16 residues in the CDR3. In nucleotides, the CDR3 is TGCAGCGTTGGGAGACCGACGGCTAGCGGGGCCCGGACCCAGTACTTC. It translates to CSVGRPTASGARTQYF.

The rearrangement uses TRBV9 and TRBJ1-4; no firm D call. V was pared by 2 bases and J by 4 bases, with 12 bases between. There are 15 residues in the CDR3. CDR1 SGDLS and CDR2 YYNGEE come from the germline V gene. The CDR3 here is CASSVSWRDNEKLFF. CDR3 sequence (DNA): TGTGCCAGCAGCGTTTCTTGGAGAGATAATGAAAAACTGTTTTTT.

V and J are TRBV10-3 and TRBJ2-5, with 9 nucleotides matching TRBD2. There are 17 residues in the CDR3. Looked up from germline, CDR1 is ENHRY and CDR2 is SYGVKD. Trimming took 0 bases from V and 4 from J; bases not matched to a gene: 9. This CDR3 reads CAISESSGTSRGETQYF. The CDR3 DNA follows: TGTGCCATCAGTGAGTCAAGCGGGACTAGCAGGGGAGAGACCCAGTACTTC.

J is TRBJ1-6 and V is TRBV12-3 or TRBV12-4, with D possibly being TRBD1 (5 bases). This CDR3 comprises 12 residues. Trimming removed 6 bases at V and 5 bases at J, with 5 bases between. The DNA for the CDR3 is TGTGCCAGCAGACAGGATAATTCACCCCTCCACTTT. Amino acids: CASRQDNSPLHF.

The genes are TRBV6-2 or TRBV6-3 and TRBJ2-7; D perhaps matches TRBD2 (6 bases). V shed 5 bases and J shed 2 bases, with 16 bases lying between them. The V gene's germline CDR1 is MNHEY and CDR2 SVGEGT. CDR3 length equals 15 residues. CDR3 coding DNA: TGTGCCAGCAGTCAACCGGGACTCCGAGCCTACGAGCAGTACTTC. It specifies CASSQPGLRAYEQYF.

This chain links TRBV5-8 with TRBJ1-5; weak D call: TRBD1 (6 bases). Per the germline V gene, CDR1 is SGHTS and CDR2 is YDEGEE. V lost 0 bases and J lost 7, with 8 bases in between. CDR3 length equals 13 residues. As DNA, the CDR3 is TGTGCCAGCAGCTTGGACAGGGCACAGCCCCAGCATTTT. This translates into CASSLDRAQPQHF.

The chain employs TRBV9 and TRBJ1-2; 9 bases match TRBD1. Germline CDR1 and CDR2: SGDLS and YYNGEE. The CDR3 consists of 15 residues. J was trimmed by 3 bases and V by 5 bases; bases with no gene match: 8. For the CDR3, the DNA is TGTGCCAGCAGTGGGACAGGGAATTTTGACTATGGCTACACCTTC. Amino acids: CASSGTGNFDYGYTF.

The V call is TRBV6-5, the J call TRBJ1-1; tentatively, D is TRBD1 (6 bases). The CDR3 is 13 amino acids. CDR1 MNHEY and CDR2 SVGAGI come from the germline V gene. The germline V and J ends were trimmed by 0 bases and 7 bases, with 9 bases remaining between them. This CDR3 is CASSYSRTDEAFF. CDR3 nucleotide sequence: TGTGCCAGCAGTTACTCCAGGACAGATGAAGCTTTCTTT.

The chain recombines TRBV2 with TRBJ1-5; the D is unclear. Germline loops: CDR1 SNHLY, CDR2 FYNNEI. CDR3 size: 15 residues. Trimming shortened V by 4 bases and J by 5 bases, and 15 bases separated the two germline ends. In nucleotides, the CDR3 is TGTGCCAGCAGTGTTACCCCGCCCGGGGATCAGCCCCAGCATTTT. Protein sequence: CASSVTPPGDQPQHF.

This clone was seen a handful of times. This chain connects TRBV19 to TRBJ2-7; TRBD1 agrees at 8 bases. The ends lost 4 bases at V and 2 bases at J; junction bases unmatched: 13. The CDR3 is 17 residues long. Germline V lookup: CDR1 LNHDA, CDR2 SQIVND (reference sequence). The CDR3 reads CASSTQYPGQAAYEQYF. The CDR3 DNA sequence: TGTGCCAGTAGTACTCAATATCCGGGACAGGCGGCCTACGAGCAGTACTTC. The variable domain in full, with the rest retrieved from reference TRBV19 and TRBJ2-7, is DGGITQSPKYLFRKEGQNVTLSCEQNLNHDAMYWYRQDPGQGLRLIYYSQIVNDFQKGDIAEGYSVSREKKESFPLTVTSAQKNPTAFYLCASSTQYPGQAAYEQYFGPGTRLTVT.

The CDR3 DNA reads as TGCGCCAGCAGCTTTTTCGCCGGTCTAGCGGGGGGCGGACACTCCTACAATGAGCAGTTCTTC. Amino acids: CASSFFAGLAGGGHSYNEQFF. V usage is TRBV5-1 and J usage is TRBJ2-1, with 11 bases matching TRBD2. V lost 2 bases to trimming and J lost 0 bases; unmatched junction nucleotides: 16. Germline loops: CDR1 SGHRS, CDR2 YFSETQ. The CDR3 consists of 21 residues.

CDR3: CASSTLAGGENEQFF. As DNA, the CDR3 is TGTGCCAGCAGCACGCTAGCGGGAGGCGAGAATGAGCAGTTCTTC. The rearrangement joins TRBV5-4 to TRBJ2-1; 11 bases fit TRBD2. V trimming: 4 bases; J trimming: 7 bases; junction bases outside the gene matches: 7. Looked up from germline, CDR1 is SGHNT and CDR2 is YYREEE (reference sequence). The CDR3 length is 15 residues.